One T cell receptor (beta chain) is described in this entry. Which antigen it targets is not known. Base qualities are not recorded, but no much larger clone differs from it by a single base. The record originates from a study of blood T cells in healthy people across ages (dated by TCRdb to between 2014 and 2017). For the study in its entirety: In model experiments, roughly one uniquely barcoded TCR beta cDNA molecule per two T cells was captured by template switching. Using the same blood draw, the study looked at two additional independent replicas of 1 million unique cDNA reads for two donors, one aged 18 to 30 and the other aged 80 or older. The study measured age-related changes in TCR beta repertoire diversity using deep sequencing normalized with unique cDNA molecular identifiers. Four age groups were formed from the donors: young (average 16 years), middle-aged (approximately 42), aged (around 68) and long-lived (around 80). To avoid experimental bias, donors of different ages were distributed randomly across sequencing lanes.

The trim is 3 bases for V and 3 bases for J, with a gap of 15 bases between the germline ends. The CDR3 spans 16 residues, from the cysteine through the phenylalanine. The DNA shown is the 48-base CDR3, in frame from base 1. CDR1 MDHEN and CDR2 SYDVKM are derived from the germline V gene. Library preparation employed 5' RACE. TCRdb lists the instrument as Illumina HiSeq 2500. A second PCR of roughly 6 to 12 cycles was run with a J-beta primer mix and a sample-barcoded 5' primer. A template-switch 5' adaptor carrying 12 random nucleotides introduced a unique molecular identifier onto each TCR beta cDNA molecule. Each sample yielded at least 3 million CDR3-containing paired-end reads. The Mint cDNA synthesis kit, primed by a TRBC-specific oligonucleotide, was used to synthesize first-strand cDNA from all RNA. All cDNA was treated with uracil-DNA glycosylase and then went through a first 18-cycle PCR with the universal primers M1SS and BC2_uni_R. As for the authors' bioinformatics: Normalization of each sample was performed by random selection of 1 million high-quality reads, each carrying a distinct molecular identifier. Instead of being binned into consensus sequences, reads with shared molecular identifiers were discarded. CDR3 identification, clonotype clustering and error correction used MiTCR with a Q25 quality threshold and the strictest error-elimination algorithm. Lower-bound total TCR beta diversity was estimated with a nonparametric unseen species model using Euler transformation. TCRdb reprocessing: public reads trimmed at Q25 with fastp, clones called with MiXCR, in-frame beta chains kept. Each CDR3 protein gets just one entry, which takes the most common genes and DNA from the rows behind it. The V and J calls and clone size come from TCRdb's table, not from the authors' own analysis. This sample holds 1 million to 1.2 million distinct CDR3 sequences; 35% to 45% were observed only once. The ten biggest clones cover approximately 14% of the sample.

Donors were around 37 systemically healthy Caucasian individuals from Russia aged roughly 6 to 90 years. Each donor gave approximately 9.4 milliliters of peripheral blood, drawn into EDTA-treated Vacutainer tubes. Ficoll-Paque density-gradient centrifugation was used to isolate PBMCs, with at least 6.5 million per sample. Trizol reagent was used to extract total RNA from the PBMCs, yielding at least 6 micrograms per sample. For every donor, flow cytometry on a PBMC aliquot measured the percentage of naive CD45RAhigh/CD27high T cells. Broad study findings and their caveats: Because the CMV infection status of the donors was unknown, age-related changes in expanded clonotypes may potentially have been confounded. The percentage of naive T cells measured by flow cytometry correlated strongly with observed TCR beta diversity. As age increased, observed TCR beta diversity per million T cells dropped in a roughly linear way, and a significant reduction was already evident by age 40. Estimates of total diversity from one million sequenced T cells were regarded as lower bounds and underestimates. Because profiling used bulk unsorted PBMCs, naive and antigen-experienced compartments could not be compared conclusively. Compared with the aged group, the long-lived group had more naive CD4+ T cells, fewer expanded clones and increased TCR diversity, suggesting age selection.

Sequences were obtained from blood. The chain was built from TRBV28 and TRBJ1-5; the D gene is possibly TRBD1, with 6 bases matching. The clonotype originates from a man younger than 30 in good health. In nucleotides, the sequence is TGTGCCAGCAGTTTCTTAGGACAGAGAAACAATCAGCCCCAGCATTTT. Translated, it reads CASSFLGQRNNQPQHF.